Listed below are T cell receptor beta chains from one sample, sequenced in a study of cytomegalovirus exposure and HLA in healthy donors. Method: immunoSEQ multiplex PCR; TCRdb's copy keeps in-frame clones and lacks some. The sample contains 130,000 or so clones, 73% of which appear only once. Sample: PBMCs. The source of these receptors is a woman in her 40s in good health and CMV-seropositive. The CDR3 runs from the conserved cysteine through the conserved F or W. D genes are given only for firm matches. Size tells how often a clone was seen (once, few, many) or the class of an expanded clone, and some rows leave it out.

DNA	CDR3	size	V	J	D
TGTGCCAGCAGTCCTAAACTAGCGGGCGGAGATACGCAGTATTTT	CASSPKLAGGDTQYF	NA	TRBV7-7	TRBJ2-3	TRBD2
TGCAGCGTCCAGGCCTCCCTTTCGGCCCTAACGCAGTATTTT	CSVQASLSALTQYF	once	TRBV29-1	TRBJ2-3	NA
TGTGCCTGGAGTCGGACTAGCCCAGAGACCCAGTACTTC	CAWSRTSPETQYF	NA	TRBV30	TRBJ2-5	TRBD2
TGTGCCAGCAGCCGACGGACTAGCGGGAGAGTAGATACGCAGTATTTT	CASSRRTSGRVDTQYF	NA	TRBV7-2	TRBJ2-3	TRBD2
TGCGCCAGCAGCATGGACAGGGGCTCGTACGAGCAGTACTTC	CASSMDRGSYEQYF	NA	TRBV5-1	TRBJ2-7	TRBD1
TGTGCCAGCTCTACTGCACGGGGGAGCACTGAAGCTTTCTTT	CASSTARGSTEAFF	NA	TRBV18	TRBJ1-1	NA
TGTGCCAGCAGCCCCCGGGACAGGGGGCTGGATCAGCCCCAGCATTTT	CASSPRDRGLDQPQHF	NA	TRBV7-2	TRBJ1-5	TRBD1
TGTGCCAGTAGTCCTAGGGGACAGGGCTACGAGCAGTACTTC	CASSPRGQGYEQYF	NA	TRBV19	TRBJ2-7	TRBD1
TGTGCCTGGAGTGGGACTCGCACAGATACGCAGTATTTT	CAWSGTRTDTQYF	NA	TRBV30	TRBJ2-3	NA
TGTGCCAGTAGTATTTCCGGGACAGGGCTAGCCAAAAACATTCAGTACTTC	CASSISGTGLAKNIQYF	once	TRBV19	TRBJ2-4	TRBD1
TGTGCCAGCAGCTCCGGGACAGGAGCCAGCAATCAGCCCCAGCATTTT	CASSSGTGASNQPQHF	NA	TRBV5-6	TRBJ1-5	TRBD1
TGCGCCAGCAGCTTGATGGACAGAGATACGCAGTATTTT	CASSLMDRDTQYF	once	TRBV5-1	TRBJ2-3	NA
TGTGCCAGCAGAACAGGGGGCCAGGAGACCCAGTACTTC	CASRTGGQETQYF	NA	TRBV28	TRBJ2-5	TRBD1
TGTGCCAGCTCACCAACTAGCGCCCAATACAATGAGCAGTTCTTC	CASSPTSAQYNEQFF	NA	TRBV18	TRBJ2-1	TRBD2
TGTGCCAGCAGCTTGACCCGACTAGCGGGGGTCCAAGAGACCCAGTACTTC	CASSLTRLAGVQETQYF	NA	TRBV5-4	TRBJ2-5	TRBD2
TGTGCCACCAGCAGAGTGACTAGCGGCAACGAGCAGTACTTC	CATSRVTSGNEQYF	NA	TRBV15	TRBJ2-7	TRBD2
TGTGCCAGCAGCTTACTGGACAGGGGCGCTTCACCCCTCCACTTT	CASSLLDRGASPLHF	NA	TRBV7-2	TRBJ1-6	TRBD1
TGTGCCAGCAGCGTAGTCGATAGCCCAACCTACGAGCAGTACTTC	CASSVVDSPTYEQYF	NA	TRBV9	TRBJ2-7	NA
TGTTCCAGCAGCTCGGCCCCAGGGGTCGAGCAGTACTTC	CSSSSAPGVEQYF	NA	TRBV7-9	TRBJ2-7	NA
TGTGCCAGCAGCCAAGATCGGGGGGGCCCAGATACGCAGTATTTT	CASSQDRGGPDTQYF	NA	TRBV4-2	TRBJ2-3	TRBD2
TGTGCCAGCAGTCCCGGTCGAGGGCGAGCTTTCTTT	CASSPGRGRAFF	NA	TRBV27	TRBJ1-1	NA
TGCGCCAGCAATCAGCGGGGGGTTAGCACAGATACGCAGTATTTT	CASNQRGVSTDTQYF	NA	TRBV5-1	TRBJ2-3	TRBD2
TGTGCCAGCAGTGATTCCGGGACAGGGGTTAGAAACATTCAGTACTTC	CASSDSGTGVRNIQYF	few	TRBV25-1	TRBJ2-4	TRBD1
TGTGCCAGCAGCCCAGGGTCCCTAGCCAAAAACATTCAGTACTTC	CASSPGSLAKNIQYF	once	TRBV6-5	TRBJ2-4	NA
TGTGCCAGCAGCCGGGACAGTCTTATTAACTATGGCTACACCTTC	CASSRDSLINYGYTF	few	TRBV5-5	TRBJ1-2	TRBD1